Presented here are 26 T cell receptor beta chains from one specimen sequenced in a study of identifying expanded T cells in peripheral blood. The repertoire was sequenced with immunoSEQ multiplex PCR; TCRdb's copy has only in-frame clones and lacks some. This sample has around 85,000 clones, with about nine tenths found just once. Sequencing used blood. The receptors derive from a person aged 18-70 years in good health.

The gene calls are TRBV30 and TRBJ1-2; 8 positions match TRBD1. The CDR3 runs to 15 residues. Germline V gene data show CDR1 as GTSNPN and CDR2 as SVGIG (reference sequence). Trimming at V came to 3 bases and at J to 7 bases, leaving 13 bases not matched to a gene. The DNA of the CDR3 is TGTGCCTGGAGGACCCAGGGGGCGCTTGGATCTGGCTACACCTTC. Its translation: CAWRTQGALGSGYTF.

The V and J genes are TRBV6-5 and TRBJ2-1, with 7 bases aligning to TRBD1. The CDR3 runs to 14 residues. After removal of 6 bases from V and 4 bases from J, the junction contained 6 bases not matched to a gene. Germline lookup yields CDR1 MNHEY and CDR2 SVGAGI. In DNA form, the CDR3 reads TGTGCCAGCAGGTTACTGGGACAGTACAATGAGCAGTTCTTC. It codes for CASRLLGQYNEQFF.

This rearrangement joins TRBV7-9 to TRBJ2-3; D might be TRBD2 (6 bases). The CDR3 consists of 16 residues. Germline V lookup: CDR1 SEHNR, CDR2 FQNEAQ (reference sequence). The V end lost 4 bases, the J end lost 0 bases, and 14 bases lay between the germline ends. In DNA form, the CDR3 reads TGTGCCAGCAGCTGGGGAGCGGGCCTAAGCACAGATACGCAGTATTTT. Its translation: CASSWGAGLSTDTQYF. Complete variable domain (other parts from reference TRBV7-9 and TRBJ2-3): DTGVSQNPRHKITKRGQNVTFRCDPISEHNRLYWYRQTLGQGPEFLTYFQNEAQLEKSRLLSDRFSAERPKGSFSTLEIQRTEQGDSAMYLCASSWGAGLSTDTQYFGPGTRLTVL.

The rearrangement joins TRBV19 to TRBJ2-5; a possible D gene is TRBD1 (6 bases). The germline gives CDR1 LNHDA, CDR2 SQIVND (reference sequence). The CDR3 extends over 16 amino acids. V was shortened by 3 bases and J by 2 bases, with 16 bases between the two germline ends. CDR3 sequence: CASSISSDSRQETQYF. In DNA form, the CDR3 reads TGTGCCAGTAGTATTTCCTCGGACAGCCGGCAAGAGACCCAGTACTTC. Complete variable domain (other parts from reference TRBV19 and TRBJ2-5): DGGITQSPKYLFRKEGQNVTLSCEQNLNHDAMYWYRQDPGQGLRLIYYSQIVNDFQKGDIAEGYSVSREKKESFPLTVTSAQKNPTAFYLCASSISSDSRQETQYFGPGTRLLVL.

V and J are TRBV15 and TRBJ1-1; possibly TRBD1 for D (6 bases). There are 18 residues in the CDR3. CDR1 and CDR2 from the germline V gene are LNHNV and YYDKDF (reference sequence). The V and J ends lost 3 bases and 6 bases respectively, with 26 bases between them. The CDR3 bases are TGTGCCACCAGCAGCAGGACCCTCCCTGGGGGCGCCGGAGCTGAAGCTTTCTTT. This translates into CATSSRTLPGGAGAEAFF.

This clone was seen only once. The chain has TRBV30 and TRBJ1-4, with D perhaps matching TRBD1 (5 bases). V lost 4 bases, J lost 4 bases, and 10 bases lay in between. Germline V gives CDR1 GTSNPN, CDR2 SVGIG (reference sequence). The CDR3 has 13 residues. CDR3 protein: CAWTWGGNEKLFF. The CDR3 DNA reads as TGTGCCTGGACCTGGGGCGGTAATGAAAAACTGTTTTTT.

This clone was picked up a small number of times. The chain has TRBV18 and TRBJ1-1; 7 bases are a match to TRBD1. V gave up 4 bases and J gave up 3 bases; unmatched junction bases: 5. This CDR3 region has 14 residues. Germline assignment: CDR1 KGHSH and CDR2 LQKENI. CDR3 coding DNA: TGTGCCAGCTCACGGGACAGCGGAGACACTGAAGCTTTCTTT. Amino acids: CASSRDSGDTEAFF.

This rearrangement joins TRBV28 to TRBJ2-1; unclear D gene. There are 11 residues in the CDR3. The V end lost 3 bases, the J end lost 7 bases, and 4 bases lay between the germline ends. Looked up from germline, CDR1 is MDHEN and CDR2 is SYDVKM. CDR3 protein: CASSFRNEQFF. CDR3 bases: TGTGCCAGCAGTTTTAGGAATGAGCAGTTCTTC.

The chain couples TRBV18 to TRBJ2-5; possibly TRBD2 for D (6 bases). The CDR3 is made up of 16 amino acids. V was trimmed by 3 bases and J by 1 base, leaving 15 bases between them. The V gene's germline CDR1 is KGHSH and CDR2 LQKENI. For the CDR3, the DNA is TGTGCCAGCTCACCCTCTTCGGGGGAGCGCCAAGAGACCCAGTACTTC. Its translation: CASSPSSGERQETQYF. The variable domain in full, completed from reference TRBV18 and TRBJ2-5, reads NAGVMQNPRHLVRRRGQEARLRCSPMKGHSHVYWYRQLPEEGLKFMVYLQKENIIDESGMPKERFSAEFPKEGPSILRIQQVVRGDSAAYFCASSPSSGERQETQYFGPGTRLLVL.

This clone was counted between two and nine times. This chain uses TRBV4-1 with TRBJ2-5; D gene ambiguous. This CDR3 spans 13 amino acids. Trimming took off 4 bases at V and 5 bases at J, with 11 bases between the two ends. Per the germline V gene, CDR1 is MGHRA and CDR2 is YSYEKL. The chain's CDR3 is CASSRTLGETQYF. The CDR3, as DNA: TGCGCCAGCAGCCGTACGCTAGGGGAGACCCAGTACTTC.

This chain uses TRBV9 with TRBJ1-6; no firm D call. The germline V gene encodes CDR1 SGDLS and CDR2 YYNGEE. The CDR3 spans 14 residues. Trimming pared 2 bases from V and 6 bases from J, leaving 9 bases between. The CDR3 coding sequence is TGTGCCAGCAGCGTTGCGGGGATTAATTCACCCCTCCACTTT. Translating it yields CASSVAGINSPLHF.

CDR3 DNA: TGTGCCAGCTCACCTTCTCGAATGGACGAGCAGTACTTC. As protein: CASSPSRMDEQYF. The chain has TRBV18 and TRBJ2-7; D is undetermined. This CDR3 has 13 residues. From germline, CDR1 is KGHSH and CDR2 LQKENI. The V and J ends lost 3 bases and 5 bases respectively, with 11 bases between them.

This chain links TRBV11-2 with TRBJ2-7; D possibly corresponds to TRBD2 (6 bases). The CDR3 totals 13 residues. V lost 2 bases and J 6 bases, leaving 11 bases between the germline ends. Germline V lookup: CDR1 SGHAT, CDR2 FQNNGV. As DNA, the CDR3 is TGTGCCAGCAGCTTAACTAGCCGCCCCGAGCAGTACTTC. The encoded protein is CASSLTSRPEQYF.

The V gene is TRBV5-1, the J gene TRBJ2-7, with D possibly matching TRBD1 (6 bases). Trimming took off 0 bases at V and 5 bases at J, with 18 bases between the two ends. The CDR3 totals 16 residues. CDR1 SGHRS and CDR2 YFSETQ come from the germline V gene. The CDR3 nucleotides read TGCGCCAGCAGCTTGGCTCGCGAGAGCAGGGGAAACGAGCAGTACTTC. It translates to CASSLARESRGNEQYF.

This clone turned up a few times. The V call is TRBV5-1, the J call TRBJ2-5; possible D gene TRBD2, 6 bases. The CDR3 has 15 residues. Deletions cut 0 bases from V and 3 bases from J, with 12 bases between. Germline loops: CDR1 SGHRS, CDR2 YFSETQ. CDR3 bases: TGCGCCAGCAGCTTGGTATCGCCTAGCGAAGAGACCCAGTACTTC. It translates to CASSLVSPSEETQYF.

In its sample, this clone was seen once. The chain carries TRBV13 and TRBJ1-2, with D unclear. Germline CDR1 PRHDT, CDR2 FYEKMQ (reference sequence). V shed 0 bases and J shed 6 bases, with 17 bases lying between them. The CDR3 loop spans 16 amino acids. The DNA for the CDR3 is TGTGCCAGCAGCTTAGGGCAGTGGGGAATGGAGAATGGCTACACCTTC. Amino acid sequence: CASSLGQWGMENGYTF. The complete variable domain, with remaining parts taken from reference TRBV13 and TRBJ1-2, reads AAGVIQSPRHLIKEKRETATLKCYPIPRHDTVYWYQQGPGQDPQFLISFYEKMQSDKGSIPDRFSAQQFSDYHSELNMSSLELGDSALYFCASSLGQWGMENGYTFGSGTRLTVV.

This clone appeared a single time. The rearrangement joins TRBV6-6 to TRBJ1-6, with D unclear. This CDR3 has 15 amino acids. Germline CDR1 MNHNY, CDR2 SVGAGI (reference sequence). V lost 5 bases and J lost 0, with 8 bases in between. CDR3 residues: CASSHQSSYNSPLHF. The CDR3, as DNA: TGTGCCAGCAGTCACCAGAGCTCCTATAATTCACCCCTCCACTTT.

In its sample, this clone was seen once. The rearrangement joins TRBV28 to TRBJ2-7, with 8 bases identical to TRBD1. The V and J ends lost 6 bases and 3 bases, in that order; junction bases with no gene match: 7. The CDR3 covers 14 residues. The germline V gene has CDR1 MDHEN and CDR2 SYDVKM. CDR3 amino acids: CASRSGTGYYEQYF. CDR3 in DNA: TGTGCCAGCAGATCCGGGACAGGCTACTACGAGCAGTACTTC.

The chain recombines TRBV6-6 with TRBJ2-3; either TRBD1 or TRBD2 may fit D (5 bases each). From germline, CDR1 is MNHNY and CDR2 SVGAGI (reference sequence). CDR3 size: 14 residues. V was cut by 6 bases and J by 0 bases, with 10 bases left in between. The CDR3 DNA follows: TGTGCCAGCAGCGGGACGTCTAGCACAGATACGCAGTATTTT. Its protein product is CASSGTSSTDTQYF.

This chain joins TRBV7-2 and TRBJ2-7; 11 bases are a match to TRBD2. CDR1 is SGHTA, CDR2 FQGNSA, per germline. The V and J ends lost 5 bases and 6 bases, in that order; junction bases with no gene match: 9. The CDR3 has 15 residues. CDR3 coding DNA: TGTGCCAGCAGCGACTTAGCGGGGGGGCCCAGCGAGCAGTACTTC. Amino acids: CASSDLAGGPSEQYF. Supplemented by reference TRBV7-2 and TRBJ2-7, the full variable domain reads GAGVSQSPSNKVTEKGKDVELRCDPISGHTALYWYRQSLGQGLEFLIYFQGNSAPDKSGLPSDRFSAERTGGSVSTLTIQRTQQEDSAVYLCASSDLAGGPSEQYFGPGTRLTVT.

This chain joins TRBV6-6 and TRBJ1-2, with a weak D call TRBD1 (5 bases). V lost 0 bases and J 6 bases, leaving 11 bases between the germline ends. CDR3 length equals 14 residues. Germline loops: CDR1 MNHNY, CDR2 SVGAGI (reference sequence). DNA for the CDR3: TGTGCCAGCAGTTACTCCCGGGGAGGGGATGGCTACACCTTC. This codes for CASSYSRGGDGYTF.

This chain links TRBV10-3 with TRBJ2-5, with TRBD1 matching 7 bases. The germline V gene encodes CDR1 ENHRY and CDR2 SYGVKD. V shed 6 bases, J shed 5 bases, and the junction held 12 bases outside the gene matches. The CDR3 has 15 amino acids. The CDR3 nucleotides are TGTGCCATCAGGAGAGGGGGCGCGGATGATGAGACCCAGTACTTC. Its translation is CAIRRGGADDETQYF.

The chain has TRBV6-5 and TRBJ2-6; D perhaps matches TRBD2 (5 bases). V was pared by 5 bases and J by 0 bases, with 5 bases between. The CDR3 totals 14 residues. From germline, CDR1 is MNHEY and CDR2 SVGAGI. The CDR3 DNA reads as TGTGCCAGCAGTCGGGACTCTGGGGCCAACGTCCTGACTTTC. Its protein is CASSRDSGANVLTF.

The V call is TRBV4-1, the J call TRBJ2-5; D unresolved. Deletions cut 2 bases from V and 4 bases from J, with 8 bases between. Germline V gives CDR1 MGHRA, CDR2 YSYEKL. The CDR3 sequence is 13 residues long. CDR3 in amino acids: CASSQTPVETQYF. The DNA for the CDR3 is TGCGCCAGCAGCCAAACCCCAGTAGAGACCCAGTACTTC.

V usage is TRBV6-5 and J usage is TRBJ1-2, with 7 bases aligning to TRBD1. The V and J ends lost 2 bases and 8 bases, in that order; junction bases with no gene match: 8. The CDR3 extends over 14 amino acids. Looked up from germline, CDR1 is MNHEY and CDR2 is SVGAGI. The chain's CDR3 is CASSYQSTGIGYTF. DNA of the CDR3: TGTGCCAGCAGTTACCAATCGACAGGGATCGGCTACACCTTC.

The genes are TRBV28 and TRBJ1-6, with a possible D match to TRBD1 (6 bases). Germline loops: CDR1 MDHEN, CDR2 SYDVKM. The CDR3 is 14 residues long. Between the trimmed V and J ends, which lost 3 bases and 7 bases, there was a span of 10 bases. CDR3 residues: CASSFGGDNSPLHF. In DNA form, the CDR3 reads TGTGCCAGCAGTTTCGGGGGCGACAATTCACCCCTCCACTTT.